The entry that follows covers one T cell receptor beta chain sequence. Antigen specificity is unknown. These data come from a study of cytomegalovirus exposure and HLA in healthy donors. General study findings and limits: Cytomegalovirus status was reportedly diagnosed by the classifier with high sensitivity and specificity.

Measured with immunoSEQ multiplex PCR; TCRdb has only the in-frame clones, and not every one. The sample has 86,000 or so clones; approximately 95% are singletons. Germline CDR1 reads MNHEY; CDR2 reads SMNVEV (reference sequence). The germline V and J ends were trimmed by 2 bases and 1 base, with 5 bases remaining between them. The CDR3 spans 13 residues. Sequencing used PBMCs. This receptor was obtained from a man between 18 and 35 years old in good health and CMV-seropositive. V usage is TRBV27 and J usage is TRBJ1-1; D is possibly TRBD1 (5 bases). The CDR3 bases are TGTGCCAGCAGTTTACAGGGGAACACTGAAGCTTTCTTT. Amino acids: CASSLQGNTEAFF.